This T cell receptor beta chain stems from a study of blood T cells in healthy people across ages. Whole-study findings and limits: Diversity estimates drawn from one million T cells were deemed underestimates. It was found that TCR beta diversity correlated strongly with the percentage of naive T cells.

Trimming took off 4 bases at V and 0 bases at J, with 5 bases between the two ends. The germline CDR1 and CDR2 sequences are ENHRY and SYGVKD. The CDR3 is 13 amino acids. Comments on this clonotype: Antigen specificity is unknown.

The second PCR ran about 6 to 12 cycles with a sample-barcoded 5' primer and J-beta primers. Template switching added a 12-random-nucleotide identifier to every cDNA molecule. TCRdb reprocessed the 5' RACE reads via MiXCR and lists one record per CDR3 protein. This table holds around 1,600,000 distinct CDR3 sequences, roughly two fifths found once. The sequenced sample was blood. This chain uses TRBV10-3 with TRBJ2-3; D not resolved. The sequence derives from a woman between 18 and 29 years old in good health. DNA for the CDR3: TGTGCCATCAGTGGCAGGAGCACAGATACGCAGTATTTT. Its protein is CAISGRSTDTQYF.